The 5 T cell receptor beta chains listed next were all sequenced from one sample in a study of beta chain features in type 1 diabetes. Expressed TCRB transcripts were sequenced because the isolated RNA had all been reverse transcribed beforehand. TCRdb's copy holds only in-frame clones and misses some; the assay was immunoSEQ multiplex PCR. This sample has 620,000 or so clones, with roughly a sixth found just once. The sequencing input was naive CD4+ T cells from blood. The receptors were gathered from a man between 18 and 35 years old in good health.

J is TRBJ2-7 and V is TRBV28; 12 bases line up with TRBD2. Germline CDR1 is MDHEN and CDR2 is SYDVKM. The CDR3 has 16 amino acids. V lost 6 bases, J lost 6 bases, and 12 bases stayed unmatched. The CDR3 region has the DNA TGTGCCAGCAGCCCGCCAGGACTAGCGGGACGACTCGAGCAGTACTTC. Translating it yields CASSPPGLAGRLEQYF. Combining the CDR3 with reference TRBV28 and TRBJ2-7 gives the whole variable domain DVKVTQSSRYLVKRTGEKVFLECVQDMDHENMFWYRQDPGLGLRLIYFSYDVKMKEKGDIPEGYSVSREKKERFSLILESASTNQTSMYLCASSPPGLAGRLEQYFGPGTRLTVT.

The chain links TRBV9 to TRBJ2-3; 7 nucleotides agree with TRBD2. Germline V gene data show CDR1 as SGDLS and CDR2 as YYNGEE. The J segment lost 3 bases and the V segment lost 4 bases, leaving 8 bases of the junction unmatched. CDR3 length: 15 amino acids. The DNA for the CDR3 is TGTGCCAGCAGCTTTGTGGCGGGAGTTACAGATACGCAGTATTTT. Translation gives CASSFVAGVTDTQYF.

This CDR3 reads CASRDRGYGYTF. DNA for the CDR3: TGTGCCAGCAGAGACAGGGGCTATGGCTACACCTTC. V usage is TRBV6-5 and J usage is TRBJ1-2; 8 positions agree with TRBD1. The germline gives CDR1 MNHEY, CDR2 SVGAGI. The ends lost 6 bases at V and 4 bases at J; junction bases unmatched: 1. The CDR3 sequence is 12 residues long.

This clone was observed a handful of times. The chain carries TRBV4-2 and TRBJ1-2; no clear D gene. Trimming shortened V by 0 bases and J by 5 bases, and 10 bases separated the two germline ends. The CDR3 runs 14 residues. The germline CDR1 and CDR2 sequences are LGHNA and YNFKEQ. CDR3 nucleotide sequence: TGTGCCAGCAGCCAAGAGGCAATTGGGTATGGCTACACCTTC. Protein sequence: CASSQEAIGYGYTF.

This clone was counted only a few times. The DNA of the CDR3 is TGTGCCAGCAGTTCCCCGGGACAGGGGATTCTGCACTATACGCAGTATTTT. Encoded protein: CASSSPGQGILHYTQYF. This sequence joins TRBV28 and TRBJ2-3; TRBD1 matches 10 bases. The CDR3 runs to 17 residues. Germline V gives CDR1 MDHEN, CDR2 SYDVKM. Trimming cost V 4 bases and J 7 bases; bases outside gene matches: 14. Full variable domain (remainder filled in from reference TRBV28 and TRBJ2-3): DVKVTQSSRYLVKRTGEKVFLECVQDMDHENMFWYRQDPGLGLRLIYFSYDVKMKEKGDIPEGYSVSREKKERFSLILESASTNQTSMYLCASSSPGQGILHYTQYFGPGTRLTVL.